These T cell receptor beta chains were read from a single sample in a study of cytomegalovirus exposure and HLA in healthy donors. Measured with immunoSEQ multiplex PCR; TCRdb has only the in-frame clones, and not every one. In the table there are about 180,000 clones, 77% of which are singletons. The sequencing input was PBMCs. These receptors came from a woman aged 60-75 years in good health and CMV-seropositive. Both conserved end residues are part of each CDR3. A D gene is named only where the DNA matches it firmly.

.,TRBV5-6,CASSLSPQQNTEAFF
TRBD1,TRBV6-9,CASRTGTGNNYEQYF
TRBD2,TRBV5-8,CASSREADLGPYNEQFF
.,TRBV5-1,CASSLRAGGSNEQYF
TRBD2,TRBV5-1,CASSLAGGTYNEQFF
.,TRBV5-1,CASSLDSYNEQFF
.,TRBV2,CASSQGIAKNSQYF
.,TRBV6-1,CASSSTSVPRAFF
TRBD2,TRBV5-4,CASSWGLAGNNEQFF
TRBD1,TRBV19,CASSSRTGARYSNQPQHF
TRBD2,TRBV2,CASSDLGLAGTDTQYF
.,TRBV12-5,CASGLDAAEAFF
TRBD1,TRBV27,CASSPRQGLSGYTF
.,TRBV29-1,CSVAGQLGAEAFF
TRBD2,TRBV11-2,CASRAGSSGPTGKETQYF
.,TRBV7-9,CASSLGGGLNTEAFF
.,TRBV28,CASSLSNYGYTF
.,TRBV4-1,CASSQEIGLSSYGYTF
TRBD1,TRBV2,CASSEQGAPDTQYF
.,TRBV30,CASAVGLQETQYF
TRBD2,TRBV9,CASSPGTRDTDTQYF
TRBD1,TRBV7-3,CASSLDRETEAFF
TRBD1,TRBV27,CASSYEGDRGLTDTQYF
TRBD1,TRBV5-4,CASSPGTDYYGYTF
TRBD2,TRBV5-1,CASSLWTAGTSGRGNEQFF
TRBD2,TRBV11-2,CASTLSGGFQETQYF
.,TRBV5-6,CASSLQPGGELFF
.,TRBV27,CASSFYSGGLAGNTIYF
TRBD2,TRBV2,CASSGTSGLNEQFF
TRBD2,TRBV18,CASSPPSSGRAYEQFF